This T cell receptor (beta chain) was retrieved from a study of blood T cell repertoires in COVID-19. Study in general: Collection of acute and convalescent COVID-19 samples took place in the United States, Italy and Spain. T cells, B-cell-depleted T cells, or PBMCs provided the cDNA or gDNA that served as material.

CDR1 is SGHTA, CDR2 FQGNSA, per germline. The junction had 9 bases not matched to a gene; V was cut back by 5 bases and J by 2 bases. The CDR3 spans 15 residues. In the original workflow: Researchers report that nucleated cell counts were estimated from reference gene primer amplification. The protocol was immunoSEQ multiplex PCR, while the TCRdb copy is restricted to in-frame clones and leaves out a portion. V, J and clone size were drawn from that table, and D and trimming were deduced from the DNA. The table lists 50,000 or so clones, roughly nine tenths of them singletons. The sequencing sample was made of peripheral blood. The TCR comes from a man aged 65 to 85 with active COVID-19. The genes are TRBV7-2 and TRBJ2-7; TRBD2 aligns across 7 bases. CDR3 in amino acids: CASSQNPGLAYEQYF. DNA for the CDR3: TGTGCCAGCAGCCAGAACCCCGGACTAGCCTACGAGCAGTACTTC.